These 9 T cell receptor beta chains originate from one sample sequenced in a study of long-term antiretroviral therapy in people with HIV. Sequencing relied on immunoSEQ assay v3.0, run at survey level. Sequencing was performed with immunoSEQ multiplex PCR; in TCRdb, only in-frame clones are kept and a portion is missing. This sample carries 25,000 to 30,000 clones, under 85% of them seen once, and the ten largest clones take approximately 12%. Source: unsorted PBMCs, taken 2.1 years after starting antiretroviral therapy. The source is a young man with HIV.

The chain couples TRBV30 to TRBJ2-2, with 13 bases identical to TRBD2. The CDR3 is 15 amino acids. V was pared by 3 bases and J by 7 bases, with 5 bases of the junction left unmatched. The germline CDR1 and CDR2 sequences are GTSNPN and SVGIG (reference sequence). The CDR3 DNA reads as TGTGCCTGGAGCGAAGGACTAGCGGGAGTCGGGGAGCTGTTTTTT. This sequence encodes CAWSEGLAGVGELFF.

This clone was observed once. DNA of the CDR3: TGTGCCAGTGGATGGAGCGGCCAGACCCAGTACTTC. It translates to CASGWSGQTQYF. The rearrangement joins TRBV19 to TRBJ2-5; D perhaps matches TRBD2 (5 bases). The germline CDR1 and CDR2 sequences are LNHDA and SQIVND (reference sequence). Trimming shortened V by 8 bases and J by 6 bases, and 13 bases separated the two germline ends. The CDR3 runs to 12 residues.

The rearrangement joins TRBV11-2 to TRBJ1-5; D unclear. Germline-derived CDR1 and CDR2 are SGHAT and FQNNGV. V dropped 0 bases and J dropped 6 bases, with 12 bases sitting between them. The CDR3 covers 15 residues. In DNA, the CDR3 is TGTGCCAGCAGCTTAGAAGCTGGGGAGGGTCAGCCCCAGCATTTT. Its translation: CASSLEAGEGQPQHF.

The count of this clone is one. The CDR3 sequence is CASSLTNTGELFF. For the CDR3, the DNA is TGTGCCAGCAGCTTAACGAACACCGGGGAGCTGTTTTTT. The chain joins TRBV11-3 to TRBJ2-2, with D unresolved. The CDR3 spans 13 residues. Looked up from germline, CDR1 is SGHNT and CDR2 is YENEEA. The V end lost 2 bases, the J end lost 0 bases, and 1 base lay between the germline ends.

V usage is TRBV27 and J usage is TRBJ2-7; 10 bases map to TRBD1. Germline V lookup: CDR1 MNHEY, CDR2 SMNVEV (reference sequence). This CDR3 has 16 residues. The trim removed 5 bases at V and 12 bases at J, leaving 19 bases unmatched. The CDR3 region is CASSRATGTGAFRLYF. Written as DNA, the CDR3 is TGTGCCAGCAGTCGAGCCACCGGGACAGGGGCTTTTCGATTGTACTTC.

The chain combines TRBV9 with TRBJ1-6; D gene unclear. The CDR3 runs 15 residues. Germline V gene lookup returns CDR1 SGDLS and CDR2 YYNGEE. Trimming removed 0 bases at V and 7 bases at J, with 11 bases between. The CDR3 loop is CASSVGPATNSPLHF. CDR3 nucleotide sequence: TGTGCCAGCAGCGTAGGCCCCGCCACCAATTCACCCCTCCACTTT.

The J gene is TRBJ1-2, the V gene TRBV29-1; D uncertain. This CDR3 is 13 amino acids long. V dropped 3 bases and J dropped 4 bases, with 12 bases sitting between them. The germline gives CDR1 SQVTM, CDR2 ANQGSEA. The DNA of the CDR3 is TGCAGCGTTGAGGGAGGTGATGGCTATGGCTACACCTTC. Its protein is CSVEGGDGYGYTF.

The gene calls are TRBV5-1 and TRBJ2-1; possibly TRBD2 for D (7 bases). This CDR3 is built from 17 residues. Germline CDR1 and CDR2: SGHRS and YFSETQ. Deletions cut 0 bases from V and 4 bases from J, with 17 bases between. CDR3 nucleotide sequence: TGCGCCAGCAGCTTGGCCGAGGGGGGGAGAGGGTACAATGAGCAGTTCTTC. Amino acid sequence: CASSLAEGGRGYNEQFF.

CDR3 amino acids: CASRSGGDGSNQPQHF. The CDR3 bases are TGTGCCAGTCGCTCGGGGGGGGACGGTAGCAATCAGCCCCAGCATTTT. The chain employs TRBV27 and TRBJ1-5; possibly TRBD1 for D (5 bases). Germline V lookup: CDR1 MNHEY, CDR2 SMNVEV (reference sequence). Trimming removed 9 bases from V and 0 bases from J, with 18 bases in between. The CDR3 runs 16 residues.